Sequencing of this TCR beta chain was carried out in a study of CD8+CD57+ T cells in acquired aplastic anemia. Turning to the study itself: The average for DNA from sorted CD4+ and CD8+ cells was roughly 3 ug. In CD4+ cells, healthy donors produced an average of approximately 11 million reads.

The V gene end was trimmed by 4 bases and the J gene end by 2 bases; junction bases not matched to a gene: 8. The CDR3 spans 17 residues. The V gene's germline CDR1 is SGDLS and CDR2 YYNGEE. General study findings and limits: Patients and controls shared approximately 28 CD8+ CDR3 sequences. CD8+ Simpson's diversity in patients was not significantly different from that in controls.

Genomic DNA, the template, was used for profiling of the TCR beta VDJ and CDR3. From the reads, TCRdb called clonotypes with MiXCR, one entry per CDR3 protein. The profile covers around 170,000 distinct CDR3 sequences, with just under 65% appearing a single time and 35% to 50% taken by the ten largest. At least ten counts were recorded for this clonotype. Its specificity is unknown. The rearrangement links TRBV9 to TRBJ1-6; 8 bases align to TRBD1. The sequencing sample was made of sorted CD4+, CD8+, or CD8+CD57+ T cells (not recorded which) from PBMCs. The clonotype comes from a human donor in good health. The CDR3 sequence is CASSPGQGMPYNSPLHF. CDR3 nucleotide sequence: TGTGCCAGCAGCCCTGGACAGGGAATGCCCTATAATTCACCCCTCCACTTT.